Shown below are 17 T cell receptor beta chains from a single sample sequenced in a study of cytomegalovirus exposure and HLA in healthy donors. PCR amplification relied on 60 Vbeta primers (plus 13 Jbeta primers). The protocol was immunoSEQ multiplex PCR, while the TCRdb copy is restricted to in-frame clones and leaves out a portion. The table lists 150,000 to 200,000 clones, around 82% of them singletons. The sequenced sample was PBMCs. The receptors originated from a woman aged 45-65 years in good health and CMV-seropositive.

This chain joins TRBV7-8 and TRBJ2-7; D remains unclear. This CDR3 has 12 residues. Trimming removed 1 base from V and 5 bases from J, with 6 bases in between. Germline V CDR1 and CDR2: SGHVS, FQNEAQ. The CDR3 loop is CASSLESHEQYF. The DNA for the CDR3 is TGTGCCAGCAGCTTAGAGAGCCACGAGCAGTACTTC.

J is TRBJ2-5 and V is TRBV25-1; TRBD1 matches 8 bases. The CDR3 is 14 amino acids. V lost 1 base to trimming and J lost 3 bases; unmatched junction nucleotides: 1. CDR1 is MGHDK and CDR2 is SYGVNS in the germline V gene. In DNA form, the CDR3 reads TGTGCCAGCAGTGAATTGGACAGGGAAGAGACCCAGTACTTC. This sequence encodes CASSELDREETQYF.

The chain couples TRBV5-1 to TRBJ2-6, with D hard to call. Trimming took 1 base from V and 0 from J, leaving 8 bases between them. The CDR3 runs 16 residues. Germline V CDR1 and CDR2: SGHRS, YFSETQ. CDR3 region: CASSLYLSSGANVLTF. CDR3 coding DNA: TGCGCCAGCAGCTTGTATTTGAGCTCTGGGGCCAACGTCCTGACTTTC.

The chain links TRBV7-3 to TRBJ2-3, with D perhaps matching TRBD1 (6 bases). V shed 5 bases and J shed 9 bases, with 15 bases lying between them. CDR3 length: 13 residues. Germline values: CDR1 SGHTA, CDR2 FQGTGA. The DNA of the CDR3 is TGTGCCAGCAGCCCGAGGGGCAGGGGCACGCAGTATTTT. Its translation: CASSPRGRGTQYF.

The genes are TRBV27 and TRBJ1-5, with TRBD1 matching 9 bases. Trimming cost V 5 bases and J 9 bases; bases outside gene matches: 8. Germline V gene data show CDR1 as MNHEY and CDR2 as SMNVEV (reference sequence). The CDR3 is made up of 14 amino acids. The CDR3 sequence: CASSLGQGPWPQHF. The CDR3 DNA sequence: TGTGCCAGCAGTCTTGGACAGGGGCCGTGGCCCCAGCATTTT.

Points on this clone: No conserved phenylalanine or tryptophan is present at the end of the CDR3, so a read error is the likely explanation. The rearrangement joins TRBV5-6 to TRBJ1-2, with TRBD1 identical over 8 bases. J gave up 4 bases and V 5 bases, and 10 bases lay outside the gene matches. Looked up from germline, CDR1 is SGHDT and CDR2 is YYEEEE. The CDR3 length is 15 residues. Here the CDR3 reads CASSESGGASYGYTS. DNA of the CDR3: TGTGCCAGCAGTGAATCAGGGGGCGCATCCTATGGCTACACCTCC.

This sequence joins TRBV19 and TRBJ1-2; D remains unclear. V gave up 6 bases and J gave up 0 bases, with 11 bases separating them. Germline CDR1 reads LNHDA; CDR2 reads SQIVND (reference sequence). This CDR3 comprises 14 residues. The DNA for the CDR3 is TGTGCCAGTAGCCGGGTCGCGGCTAACTATGGCTACACCTTC. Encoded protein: CASSRVAANYGYTF.

The CDR3 DNA is TGTGCCAGCAGTGAATGGTGGGTCAGTCTTGGGCAAAACATTCAGTACTTC. Its protein product is CASSEWWVSLGQNIQYF. The chain recombines TRBV6-1 with TRBJ2-4; D gene uncertain. CDR3 length: 17 residues. CDR1 MNHNS and CDR2 SASEGT come from the germline V gene. V was cut by 2 bases and J by 5 bases, with 19 bases left in between.

The CDR3 loop reads CASSLARTGIQPQHF. CDR3 sequence (DNA): TGTGCCAGCAGCTTAGCGCGGACAGGGATTCAGCCCCAGCATTTT. The rearrangement uses TRBV7-8 and TRBJ1-5; 8 bases fit TRBD1. The germline CDR1 and CDR2 sequences are SGHVS and FQNEAQ. The CDR3 covers 15 residues. V gave up 0 bases and J gave up 6 bases; unmatched junction bases: 4. The variable domain in full, completed from reference TRBV7-8 and TRBJ1-5, reads GAGVSQSPRYKVAKRGQDVALRCDPISGHVSLFWYQQALGQGPEFLTYFQNEAQLDKSGLPSDRFFAERPEGSVSTLKIQRTQQEDSAVYLCASSLARTGIQPQHFGDGTRLSIL.

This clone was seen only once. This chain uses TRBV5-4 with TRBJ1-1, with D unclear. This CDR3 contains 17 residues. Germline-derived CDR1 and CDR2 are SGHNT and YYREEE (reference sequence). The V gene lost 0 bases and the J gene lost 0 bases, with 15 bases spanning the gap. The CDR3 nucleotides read TGTGCCAGCAGCTTGGACTACCTCGAGGTTATGAACACTGAAGCTTTCTTT. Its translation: CASSLDYLEVMNTEAFF.

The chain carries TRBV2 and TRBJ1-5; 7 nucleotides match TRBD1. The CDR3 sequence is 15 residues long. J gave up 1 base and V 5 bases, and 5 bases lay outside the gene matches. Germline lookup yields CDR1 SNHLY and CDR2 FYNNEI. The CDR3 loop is CASSPGTASNQPQHF. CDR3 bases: TGTGCCAGCAGTCCCGGGACAGCGAGCAATCAGCCCCAGCATTTT.

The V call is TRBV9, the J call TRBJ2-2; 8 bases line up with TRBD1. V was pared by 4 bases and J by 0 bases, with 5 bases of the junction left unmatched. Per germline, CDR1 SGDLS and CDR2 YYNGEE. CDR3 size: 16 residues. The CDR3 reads CASSPRTGTNTGELFF. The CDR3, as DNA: TGTGCCAGCAGCCCCCGGACAGGGACGAACACCGGGGAGCTGTTTTTT.

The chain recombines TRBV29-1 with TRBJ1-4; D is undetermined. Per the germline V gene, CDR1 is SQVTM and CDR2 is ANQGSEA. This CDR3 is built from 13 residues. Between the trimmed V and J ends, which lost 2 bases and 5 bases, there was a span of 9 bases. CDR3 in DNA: TGCAGCGTTGAAAGTGGACTGAATGAAAAACTGTTTTTT. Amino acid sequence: CSVESGLNEKLFF.

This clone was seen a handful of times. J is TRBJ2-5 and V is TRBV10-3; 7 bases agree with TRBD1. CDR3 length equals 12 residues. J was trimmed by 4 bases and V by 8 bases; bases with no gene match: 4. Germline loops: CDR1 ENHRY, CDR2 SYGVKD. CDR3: CAIQRQGETQYF. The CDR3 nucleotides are TGTGCCATCCAAAGACAGGGAGAGACCCAGTACTTC.

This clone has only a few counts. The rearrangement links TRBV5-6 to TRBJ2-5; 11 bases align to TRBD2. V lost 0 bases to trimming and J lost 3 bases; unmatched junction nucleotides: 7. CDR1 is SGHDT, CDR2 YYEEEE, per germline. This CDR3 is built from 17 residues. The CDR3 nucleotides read TGTGCCAGCAGCTTGGGTATTAGCGGGGGGGCTAAAGAGACCCAGTACTTC. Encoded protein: CASSLGISGGAKETQYF.

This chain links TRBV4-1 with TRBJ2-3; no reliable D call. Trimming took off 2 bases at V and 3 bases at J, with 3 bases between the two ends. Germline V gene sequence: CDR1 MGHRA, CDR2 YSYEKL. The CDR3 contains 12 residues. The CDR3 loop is CASSQLTDTQYF. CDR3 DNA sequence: TGCGCCAGCAGCCAATTAACAGATACGCAGTATTTT.

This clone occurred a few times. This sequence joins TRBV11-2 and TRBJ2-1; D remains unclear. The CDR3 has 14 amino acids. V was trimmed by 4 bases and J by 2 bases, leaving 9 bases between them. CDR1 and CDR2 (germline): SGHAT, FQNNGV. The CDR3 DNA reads TGTGCCAGCAGCTCCGGGTTAACCTACAATGAGCAGTTCTTC. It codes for CASSSGLTYNEQFF.